This TCR beta chain derives from a study of Graves' ophthalmopathy and Graves' hyperthyroidism. Turning to the study itself: By definition, stable hyperthyroidism involved no ophthalmopathy within 18 months of follow-up. The study's findings and limits: Sensitivity reached roughly 70% and specificity about 73% when the model predicted ophthalmopathy progression.

Scientists amplified the TCR beta CDR3 regions from RNA transcripts. HTBI primers served in a first-round RT-PCR, which a second-round multiplex PCR followed. TCRdb re-called the multiplex PCR reads with MiXCR, one entry per CDR3 protein. The sample lists a few hundred thousand distinct CDR3 sequences; about 40% were seen once. Germline V gene lookup returns CDR1 MGHRA and CDR2 YSYEKL. J lost 1 base, V lost 3 bases, and 8 bases had no gene match. This CDR3 comprises 16 residues. Newly diagnosed hyperthyroidism donors, aged 18 to 65, duration under 2 months. Patients with other autoimmune diseases, uncontrolled infections, pregnancy or lactation were excluded. As for this clonotype: Its cognate antigen is unknown.

The sample consisted of peripheral blood or thyroid tissue (not recorded which). The chain couples TRBV4-1 to TRBJ1-2; 7 nucleotides align to TRBD1. This sequence originates from an adult man with Graves' hyperthyroidism. The CDR3 reads CASSHSRDSFNYGYTF. The CDR3, as DNA: TGCGCCAGCAGCCATAGCCGGGACAGCTTTAACTATGGCTACACCTTC.